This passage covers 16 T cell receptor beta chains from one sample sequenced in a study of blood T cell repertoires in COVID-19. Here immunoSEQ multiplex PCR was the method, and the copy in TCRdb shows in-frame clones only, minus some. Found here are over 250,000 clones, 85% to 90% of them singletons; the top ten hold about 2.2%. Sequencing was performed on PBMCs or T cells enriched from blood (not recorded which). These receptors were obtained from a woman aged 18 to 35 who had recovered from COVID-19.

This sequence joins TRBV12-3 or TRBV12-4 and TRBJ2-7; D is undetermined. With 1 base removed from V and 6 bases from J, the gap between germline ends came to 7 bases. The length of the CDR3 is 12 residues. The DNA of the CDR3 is TGTGCCAGCAGTTTAGTCCCGCGCGAGCAGTACTTC. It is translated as CASSLVPREQYF.

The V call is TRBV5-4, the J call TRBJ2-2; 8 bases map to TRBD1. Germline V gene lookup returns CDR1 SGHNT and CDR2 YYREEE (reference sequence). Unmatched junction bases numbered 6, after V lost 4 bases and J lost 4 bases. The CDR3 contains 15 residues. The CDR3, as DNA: TGTGCCAGCAGCAGCGGACAGGGCAGCACCGGGGAGCTGTTTTTT. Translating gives CASSSGQGSTGELFF. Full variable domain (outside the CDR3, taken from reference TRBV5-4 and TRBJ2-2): ETGVTQSPTHLIKTRGQQVTLRCSSQSGHNTVSWYQQALGQGPQFIFQYYREEENGRGNFPPRFSGLQFPNYSSELNVNALELDDSALYLCASSSGQGSTGELFFGEGSRLTVL.

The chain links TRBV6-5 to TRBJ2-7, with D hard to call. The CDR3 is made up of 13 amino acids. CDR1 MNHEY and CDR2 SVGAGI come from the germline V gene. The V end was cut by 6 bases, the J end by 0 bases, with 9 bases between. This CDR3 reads CASRAPDSYEQYF. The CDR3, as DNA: TGTGCCAGCAGGGCCCCAGACTCCTACGAGCAGTACTTC.

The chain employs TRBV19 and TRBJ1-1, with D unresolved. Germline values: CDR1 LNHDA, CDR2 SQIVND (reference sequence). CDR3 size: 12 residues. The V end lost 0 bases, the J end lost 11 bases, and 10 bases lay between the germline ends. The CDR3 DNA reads TGTGCCAGTAGTATAGATCCCTGGCGGGCTTTCTTT. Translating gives CASSIDPWRAFF.

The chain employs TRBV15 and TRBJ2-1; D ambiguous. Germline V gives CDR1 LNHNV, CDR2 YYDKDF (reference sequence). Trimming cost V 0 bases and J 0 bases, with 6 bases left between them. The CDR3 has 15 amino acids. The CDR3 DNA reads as TGTGCCACCAGCAGAGAACGGAGCTCCTACAATGAGCAGTTCTTC. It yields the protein CATSRERSSYNEQFF.

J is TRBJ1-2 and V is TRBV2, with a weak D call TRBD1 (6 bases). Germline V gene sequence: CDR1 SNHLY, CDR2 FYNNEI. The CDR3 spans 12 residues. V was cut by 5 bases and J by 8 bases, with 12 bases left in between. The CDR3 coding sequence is TGTGCCAGCAGTTTACAGGGTAGGGGCTACACCTTC. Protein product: CASSLQGRGYTF. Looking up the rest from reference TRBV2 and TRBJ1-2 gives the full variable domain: EPEVTQTPSHQVTQMGQEVILRCVPISNHLYFYWYRQILGQKVEFLVSFYNNEISEKSEIFDDQFSVERPDGSNFTLKIRSTKLEDSAMYFCASSLQGRGYTFGSGTRLTVV.

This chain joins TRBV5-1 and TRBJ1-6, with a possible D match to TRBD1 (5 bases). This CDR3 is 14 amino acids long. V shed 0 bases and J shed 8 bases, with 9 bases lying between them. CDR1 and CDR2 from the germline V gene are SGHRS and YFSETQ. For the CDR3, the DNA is TGCGCCAGCAGCTTGGGGGGAGGGGATTCACCCCTCCACTTT. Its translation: CASSLGGGDSPLHF.

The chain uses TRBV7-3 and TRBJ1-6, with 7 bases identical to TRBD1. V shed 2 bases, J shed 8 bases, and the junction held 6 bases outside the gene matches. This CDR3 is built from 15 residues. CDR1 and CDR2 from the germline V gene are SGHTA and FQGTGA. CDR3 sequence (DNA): TGTGCCAGCAGCTTAGAGGGCACAGGGGATTCACCCCTCCACTTT. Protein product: CASSLEGTGDSPLHF.

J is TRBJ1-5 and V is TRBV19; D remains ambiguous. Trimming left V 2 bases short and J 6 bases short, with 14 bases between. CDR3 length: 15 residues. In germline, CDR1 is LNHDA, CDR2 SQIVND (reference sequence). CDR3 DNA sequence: TGTGCCAGTAGTATAAGTGGCCGAGGAGCTCAGCCCCAGCATTTT. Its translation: CASSISGRGAQPQHF.

The CDR3 bases are TGTGCCAGCAGGGGGGCGGGGGCCGGGCCCCAGCATTTT. Its translation is CASRGAGAGPQHF. The chain couples TRBV6-5 to TRBJ1-5; TRBD1 is a possible D gene (6 bases). Trimming took 6 bases from V and 9 from J, leaving 15 bases between them. CDR1 is MNHEY, CDR2 SVGAGI, per germline. The CDR3 contains 13 residues.

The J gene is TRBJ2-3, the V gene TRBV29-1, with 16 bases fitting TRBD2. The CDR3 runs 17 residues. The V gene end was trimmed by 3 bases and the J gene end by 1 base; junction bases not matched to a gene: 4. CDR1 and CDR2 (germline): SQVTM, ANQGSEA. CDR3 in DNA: TGCAGCGTTGAGGGACTAGCGGGGGGGCCTGGCACAGATACGCAGTATTTT. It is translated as CSVEGLAGGPGTDTQYF.

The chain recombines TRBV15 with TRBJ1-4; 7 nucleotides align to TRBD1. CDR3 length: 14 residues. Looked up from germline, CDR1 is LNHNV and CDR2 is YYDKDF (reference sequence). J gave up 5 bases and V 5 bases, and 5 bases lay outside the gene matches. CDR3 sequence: CATSGRTGNEKLFF. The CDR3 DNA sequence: TGTGCCACCAGCGGACGGACAGGAAATGAAAAACTGTTTTTT.

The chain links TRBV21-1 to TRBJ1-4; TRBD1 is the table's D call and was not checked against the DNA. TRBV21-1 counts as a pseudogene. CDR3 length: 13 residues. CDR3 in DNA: TGTGCCAGCAGCCTCCGAAACAGGGGGAAACTGTTTTTT. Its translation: CASSLRNRGKLFF.

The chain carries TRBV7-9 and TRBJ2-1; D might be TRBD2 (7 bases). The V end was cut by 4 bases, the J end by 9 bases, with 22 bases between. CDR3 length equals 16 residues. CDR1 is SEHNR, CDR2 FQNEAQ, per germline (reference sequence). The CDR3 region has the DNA TGTGCCAGCAGCTCTGGGGGCCGGGGGGCGGTAGGTGAGCAGTTCTTC. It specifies CASSSGGRGAVGEQFF. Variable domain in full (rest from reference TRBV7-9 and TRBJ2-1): DTGVSQNPRHKITKRGQNVTFRCDPISEHNRLYWYRQTLGQGPEFLTYFQNEAQLEKSRLLSDRFSAERPKGSFSTLEIQRTEQGDSAMYLCASSSGGRGAVGEQFFGPGTRLTVL.

DNA of the CDR3: TGTGCCAGCAGCTTAGAGCCGCAGGTTACGCAGTATTTT. Translated, it gives CASSLEPQVTQYF. V usage is TRBV7-2 and J usage is TRBJ2-3; no reliable D call. The ends were cut back, 1 base at V and 8 bases at J, with 10 bases in the middle. Germline V gene data show CDR1 as SGHTA and CDR2 as FQGNSA. The CDR3 consists of 13 residues.

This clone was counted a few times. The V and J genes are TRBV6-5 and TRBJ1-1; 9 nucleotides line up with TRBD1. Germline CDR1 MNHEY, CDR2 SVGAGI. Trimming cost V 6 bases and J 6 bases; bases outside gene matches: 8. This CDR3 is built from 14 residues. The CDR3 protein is CASSRGTGKAEAFF. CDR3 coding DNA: TGTGCCAGCAGCAGGGGGACAGGGAAGGCTGAAGCTTTCTTT.